This T cell receptor beta chain is from a study of blood T cell repertoires in COVID-19. Study-level information: Material from acute and convalescent COVID-19 was sourced from the United States, Italy and Spain.

As processed by the authors: Researchers report that nucleated cell counts were estimated from reference gene primer amplification. Sequenced by immunoSEQ multiplex PCR; TCRdb stores in-frame clones only, minus some. V and J calls and clone size are given by that table; D and trimming were obtained from the DNA. Seen here are about 330,000 clones, around nine tenths observed once, and the top ten hold approximately 6%. Per germline, CDR1 SGHRS and CDR2 YFSETQ. The CDR3 is 15 residues long. The V gene end was trimmed by 2 bases and the J gene end by 5 bases; junction bases not matched to a gene: 7. Before being deemed recovered, Cohort 3 donors had two negative PCRs, clearance, or symptom resolution.

The sequenced sample consisted of PBMCs or T cells enriched from blood (not recorded which). This receptor was obtained from a woman aged 30 to 39 who had recovered from COVID-19. The chain has TRBV5-1 and TRBJ1-1; 9 positions match TRBD1. CDR3 DNA: TGCGCCAGCAGCTTAGAAGGACAGGGGAGAACTGAAGCTTTCTTT. This sequence encodes CASSLEGQGRTEAFF.